The 10 T cell receptor beta chains presented below share a single source sample, sequenced in a study of blood T cell repertoires in COVID-19. Method: immunoSEQ multiplex PCR; TCRdb's copy keeps in-frame clones and lacks some. The repertoire holds roughly 250,000 clones, with 85% to 90% as singletons. The specimen sequenced was PBMCs or T cells enriched from blood (not recorded which). Receptor source: a woman in her forties or fifties who had recovered from COVID-19.

The chain combines TRBV9 with TRBJ2-5; D remains ambiguous. Germline CDR1 and CDR2: SGDLS and YYNGEE. V was pared by 0 bases and J by 1 base, with 7 bases between. The CDR3 is 14 residues long. The CDR3: CASSVDLAQETQYF. CDR3 DNA sequence: TGTGCCAGCAGCGTAGATCTGGCCCAAGAGACCCAGTACTTC.

The chain recombines TRBV7-9 with TRBJ1-4; 8 bases line up with TRBD1. The trim removed 5 bases at V and 7 bases at J, leaving 6 bases unmatched. This CDR3 has 14 amino acids. From germline, CDR1 is SEHNR and CDR2 FQNEAQ (reference sequence). CDR3 in amino acids: CASSQTGDSEKLFF. The CDR3 DNA reads as TGTGCCAGCAGCCAGACAGGGGATAGTGAAAAACTGTTTTTT.

The chain combines TRBV4-3 with TRBJ1-5, with 10 bases matching TRBD1. The CDR3 sequence is 18 residues long. The V gene end was trimmed by 0 bases and the J gene end by 0 bases; junction bases not matched to a gene: 5. The germline V gene encodes CDR1 LGHNA and CDR2 YSLEER. The DNA for the CDR3 is TGCGCCAGCAGCCAAGATTGGGGGACAGGGGATAGCAATCAGCCCCAGCATTTT. Translation gives CASSQDWGTGDSNQPQHF.

The chain carries TRBV9 and TRBJ1-6; 9 nucleotides agree with TRBD1. After removal of 0 bases from V and 10 bases from J, the junction contained 8 bases not matched to a gene. This CDR3 has 16 amino acids. The germline gives CDR1 SGDLS, CDR2 YYNGEE. The CDR3, as DNA: TGTGCCAGCAGCGTAGACCCGGGACAGGGTGGGTCACCCCTCCACTTT. Encoded protein: CASSVDPGQGGSPLHF.

The chain employs TRBV28 and TRBJ2-5, with D possibly TRBD2 on 6 matching bases. With 7 bases removed from V and 0 bases from J, the gap between germline ends came to 9 bases. The V gene's germline CDR1 is MDHEN and CDR2 SYDVKM. The CDR3 spans 13 residues. This chain's CDR3 is CASTPGDQETQYF. The CDR3 DNA follows: TGTGCCAGCACACCGGGAGACCAAGAGACCCAGTACTTC.

Details on this clone: The identical CDR3 is also encoded by other nucleotide sequences in the sample. This chain joins TRBV30 and TRBJ1-1; D gene ambiguous. V gave up 4 bases and J gave up 3 bases, with 12 bases separating them. The CDR3 totals 13 residues. Germline values: CDR1 GTSNPN, CDR2 SVGIG (reference sequence). DNA for the CDR3: TGTGCCTGGAAGGTCCGGAGGGACACTGAAGCTTTCTTT. The encoded protein is CAWKVRRDTEAFF.

The rearrangement uses TRBV20-1 and TRBJ2-3; a weak D match, TRBD1 (5 bases). The CDR3 has 13 residues. The germline gives CDR1 DFQATT, CDR2 SNEGSKA (reference sequence). The V end was cut by 3 bases, the J end by 1 base, with 8 bases between. CDR3 sequence reads: CSASKGGTDTQYF. The CDR3 DNA follows: TGCAGTGCTAGTAAAGGGGGCACAGATACGCAGTATTTT.

The V and J genes are TRBV5-4 and TRBJ2-2; 8 bases fit TRBD1. CDR1 is SGHNT, CDR2 YYREEE, per germline (reference sequence). The CDR3 has 15 amino acids. With V trimmed by 6 bases and J by 0 bases, 4 bases remained unmatched. Here the CDR3 DNA reads TGTGCCAGCACCAAGGACAGGGCGAACACCGGGGAGCTGTTTTTT. Protein: CASTKDRANTGELFF.

The chain couples TRBV5-6 to TRBJ2-7; D gene unclear. CDR1 and CDR2 from the germline V gene are SGHDT and YYEEEE. The length of the CDR3 is 13 residues. The V and J ends lost 2 bases and 2 bases respectively, with 8 bases between them. The CDR3 region has the DNA TGTGCCAGCAGCTTAACATCTCCCTACGAGCAGTACTTC. It encodes CASSLTSPYEQYF.

This clone has more than one count but fewer than ten. The rearrangement links TRBV4-2 to TRBJ2-7; 7 positions match TRBD1. The V and J ends lost 1 base and 5 bases, in that order; junction bases with no gene match: 8. This CDR3 spans 15 amino acids. The germline V gene encodes CDR1 LGHNA and CDR2 YNFKEQ. The CDR3 DNA reads as TGTGCCAGCAGCCAAGTCGGACAGGTTGGGCACGAGCAGTACTTC. Translating gives CASSQVGQVGHEQYF.